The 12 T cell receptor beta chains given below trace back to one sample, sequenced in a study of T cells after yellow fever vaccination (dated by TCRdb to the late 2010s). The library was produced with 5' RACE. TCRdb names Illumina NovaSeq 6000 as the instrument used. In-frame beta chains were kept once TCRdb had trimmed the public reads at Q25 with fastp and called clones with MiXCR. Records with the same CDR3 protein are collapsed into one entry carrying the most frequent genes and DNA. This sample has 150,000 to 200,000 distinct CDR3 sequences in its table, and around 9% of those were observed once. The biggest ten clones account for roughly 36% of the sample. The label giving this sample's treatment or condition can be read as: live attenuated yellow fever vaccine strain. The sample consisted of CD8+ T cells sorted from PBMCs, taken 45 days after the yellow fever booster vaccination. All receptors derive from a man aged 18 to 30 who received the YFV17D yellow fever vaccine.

The CDR3 region has the DNA TGCAGTGCTAGAGATCTGGCATACGAGCAGTACGTC. Protein product: CSARDLAYEQYV. The V and J genes are TRBV20-1 and TRBJ2-7; D unclear. Germline-derived CDR1 and CDR2 are DFQATT and SNEGSKA (reference sequence). The germline V and J ends were trimmed by 0 bases and 4 bases, with 7 bases remaining between them. The CDR3 contains 12 residues.

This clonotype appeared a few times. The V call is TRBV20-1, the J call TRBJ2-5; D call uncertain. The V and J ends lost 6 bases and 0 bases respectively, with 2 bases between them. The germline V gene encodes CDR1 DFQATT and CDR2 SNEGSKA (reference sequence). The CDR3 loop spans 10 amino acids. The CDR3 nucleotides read TGCAGTGCCAACCAAGAGACCCAGTACTTC. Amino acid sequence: CSANQETQYF.

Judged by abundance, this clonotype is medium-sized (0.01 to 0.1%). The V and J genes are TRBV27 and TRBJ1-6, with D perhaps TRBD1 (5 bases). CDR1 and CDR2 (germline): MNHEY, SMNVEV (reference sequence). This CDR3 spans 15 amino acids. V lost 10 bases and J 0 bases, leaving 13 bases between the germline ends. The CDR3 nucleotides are TGTGCCACGGGGGGGAAAGCCTCCTATAATTCACCCCTCCACTTT. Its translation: CATGGKASYNSPLHF.

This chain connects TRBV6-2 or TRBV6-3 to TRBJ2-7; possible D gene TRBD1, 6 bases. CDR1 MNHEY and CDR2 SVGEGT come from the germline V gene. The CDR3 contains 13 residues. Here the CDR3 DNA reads TGTGCCAGCAGTACCGGACAGTCCTCCGAGCAGTACGTC. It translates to CASSTGQSSEQYV.

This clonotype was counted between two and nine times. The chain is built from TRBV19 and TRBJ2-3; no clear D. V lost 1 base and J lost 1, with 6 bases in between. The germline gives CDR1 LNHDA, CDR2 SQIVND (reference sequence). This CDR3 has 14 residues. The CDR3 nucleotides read TGTGCCAGTAGTATAGTTGGGCGCACAGATACGCAGTATTTT. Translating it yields CASSIVGRTDTQYF.

CDR3 nucleotide sequence: TGCAGTGCTACGCGGGATGAGCAGTTCTTC. Its protein product is CSATRDEQFF. The chain links TRBV20-1 to TRBJ2-1, with D perhaps matching TRBD2 (5 bases). The ends were cut back, 4 bases at V and 8 bases at J, with 6 bases in the middle. Germline V CDR1 and CDR2: DFQATT, SNEGSKA (reference sequence). There are 10 residues in the CDR3.

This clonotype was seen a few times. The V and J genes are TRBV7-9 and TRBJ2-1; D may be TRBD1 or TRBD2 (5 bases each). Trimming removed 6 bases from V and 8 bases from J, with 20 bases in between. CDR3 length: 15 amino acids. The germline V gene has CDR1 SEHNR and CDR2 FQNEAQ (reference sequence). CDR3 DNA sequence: TGTGCCAGCAGTTACTTCATACTCCGGGACGATGAGCAGTTCTTC. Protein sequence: CASSYFILRDDEQFF.

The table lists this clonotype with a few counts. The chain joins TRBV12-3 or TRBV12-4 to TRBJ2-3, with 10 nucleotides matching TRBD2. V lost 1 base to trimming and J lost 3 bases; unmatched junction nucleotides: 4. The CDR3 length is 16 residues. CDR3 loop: CASSLEQRGGTDTQYF. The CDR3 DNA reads TGTGCCAGCAGTTTAGAACAGCGGGGGGGAACAGATACGCAGTATTTT.

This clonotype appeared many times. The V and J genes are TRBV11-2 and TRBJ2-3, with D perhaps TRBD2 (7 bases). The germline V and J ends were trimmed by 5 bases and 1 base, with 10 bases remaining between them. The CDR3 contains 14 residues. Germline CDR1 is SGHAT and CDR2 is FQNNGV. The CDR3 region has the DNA TGTGCCAGCAGCCGGCGGGGGCGCACAGATACGCAGTATTTT. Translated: CASSRRGRTDTQYF.

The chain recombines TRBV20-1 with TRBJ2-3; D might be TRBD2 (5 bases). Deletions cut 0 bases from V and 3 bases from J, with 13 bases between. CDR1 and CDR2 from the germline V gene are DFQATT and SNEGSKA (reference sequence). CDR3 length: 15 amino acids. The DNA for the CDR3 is TGCAGTGCTAGAGATCTCTCCCTAGCAACAGATACGCAGTATTTT. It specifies CSARDLSLATDTQYF.

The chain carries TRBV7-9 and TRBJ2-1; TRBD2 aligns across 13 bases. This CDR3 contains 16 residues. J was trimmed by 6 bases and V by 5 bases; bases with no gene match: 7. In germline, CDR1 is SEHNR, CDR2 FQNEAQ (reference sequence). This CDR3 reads CASSHRLAGGGNEQFF. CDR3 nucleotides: TGTGCCAGCAGCCACCGACTAGCGGGGGGTGGCAATGAGCAGTTCTTC.

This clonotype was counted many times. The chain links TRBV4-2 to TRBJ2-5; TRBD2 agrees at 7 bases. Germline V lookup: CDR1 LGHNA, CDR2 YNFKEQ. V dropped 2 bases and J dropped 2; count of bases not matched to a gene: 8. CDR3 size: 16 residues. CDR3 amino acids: CASSQYLAENQETQYF. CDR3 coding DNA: TGTGCCAGCAGCCAATACCTAGCGGAAAATCAAGAGACCCAGTACTTC.